The source of this TCR beta chain is a study of blood T cells in healthy people across ages. This clonotype was counted only a few times. A J-beta primer mix and a sample-barcoded 5' primer were used in a second PCR of roughly 6 to 11 cycles. TCRdb itself ran the 5' RACE reads through MiXCR, one entry per CDR3 protein. Of nearly 800,000 distinct CDR3 sequences in the sample, 20% to 30% are singletons; the top ten hold 3% to 4.5%. Germline lookup yields CDR1 SGHDN and CDR2 FVKESK. CDR3 length equals 15 residues. The ends were cut back, 1 base at V and 8 bases at J, with 12 bases in the middle. The sample was also reused in another study, on T cells of mothers and their children. That work adds: Whatever RNA was extracted went entirely into cDNA synthesis, at approximately 1.4 ug per 15 ul.

The TCR comes from a boy under 18 in good health. The rearrangement joins TRBV14 to TRBJ1-6, with D hard to call. Sample: blood. The DNA for the CDR3 is TGTGCCAGCAGCCAAGTAAGGGTAGAAGATTCACCCCTCCACTTT. Its protein product is CASSQVRVEDSPLHF.